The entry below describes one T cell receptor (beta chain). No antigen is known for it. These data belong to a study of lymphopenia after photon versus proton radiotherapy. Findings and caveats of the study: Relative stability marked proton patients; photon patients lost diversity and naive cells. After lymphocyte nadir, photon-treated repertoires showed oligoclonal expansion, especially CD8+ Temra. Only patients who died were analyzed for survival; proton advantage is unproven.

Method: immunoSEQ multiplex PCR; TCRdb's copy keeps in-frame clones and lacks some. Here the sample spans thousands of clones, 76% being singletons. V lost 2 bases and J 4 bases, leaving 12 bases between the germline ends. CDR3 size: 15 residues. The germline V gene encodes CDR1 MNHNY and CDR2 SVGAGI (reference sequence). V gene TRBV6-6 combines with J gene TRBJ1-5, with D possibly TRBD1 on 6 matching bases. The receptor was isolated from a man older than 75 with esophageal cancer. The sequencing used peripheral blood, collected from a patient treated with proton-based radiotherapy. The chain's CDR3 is CASSYPRTANQPQHF. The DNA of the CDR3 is TGTGCCAGCAGTTACCCGAGGACAGCGAATCAGCCCCAGCATTTT.